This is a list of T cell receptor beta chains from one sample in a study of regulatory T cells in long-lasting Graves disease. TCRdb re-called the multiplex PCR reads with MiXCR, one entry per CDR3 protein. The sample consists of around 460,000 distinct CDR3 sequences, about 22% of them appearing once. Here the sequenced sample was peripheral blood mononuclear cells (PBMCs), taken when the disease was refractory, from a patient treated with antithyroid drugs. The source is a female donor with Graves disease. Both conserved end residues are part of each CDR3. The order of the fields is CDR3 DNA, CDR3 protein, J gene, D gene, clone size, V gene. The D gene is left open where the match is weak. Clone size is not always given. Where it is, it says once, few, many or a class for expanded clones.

TGTGCCAGCAGCCCGGACAGGGGGCCGCGCGGTTATTGGGAAGCTTTCTTT | CASSPDRGPRGYWEAFF | TRBJ1-1 | TRBD1 | few | TRBV11-1
TGTGCCAGCAGTCCGGACAGTTATAATTCACCCCTCCACTTT | CASSPDSYNSPLHF | TRBJ1-6 | NA | many | TRBV27
TGTGCCAGCAGCCGGGATTCACCGCAAGAGACCCAGTACTTC | CASSRDSPQETQYF | TRBJ2-5 | NA | NA | TRBV4-2
TGTGCCAGCAGTCCCGGACAGGGGGGTGATTCACCCCTCCACTTT | CASSPGQGGDSPLHF | TRBJ1-6 | TRBD1 | many | TRBV12-3/TRBV12-4
TGTGCCAGCAGCTTGCGGCAGGGAAGCGGCAATCAGCCCCAGCATTTT | CASSLRQGSGNQPQHF | TRBJ1-5 | NA | once | TRBV7-6
TGTGCCAGCAGCTCAGACCGGAGAGCGGGAGGCCGCGGAGAGACCCAGTACTTC | CASSSDRRAGGRGETQYF | TRBJ2-5 | TRBD2 | many | TRBV7-9
TGTGCCACCACCGGACAGGGAAACACTGAAGCTTTCTTT | CATTGQGNTEAFF | TRBJ1-1 | TRBD1 | few | TRBV15
TGCAGCGTGGGACAGGGTGCGAATCAGCCCCAGCATTTT | CSVGQGANQPQHF | TRBJ1-5 | TRBD1 | many | TRBV29-1
TGTGCCAGCAGCCAAGAAGAGAGGGCCCAGTACTTC | CASSQEERAQYF | TRBJ2-5 | NA | many | TRBV3-1
TGTGCCAGCAGTCCTCAAGTGACAGGGCAGGACTACACCTTC | CASSPQVTGQDYTF | TRBJ1-2 | TRBD1 | many | TRBV28
TGTGCCAGCAGTGTTGACGCAGCCAAAAACATTCAGTACTTC | CASSVDAAKNIQYF | TRBJ2-4 | NA | NA | TRBV27
TGTGCCAGCAGCTTAGTAGACAGGGTTGGCTACACCTTC | CASSLVDRVGYTF | TRBJ1-2 | TRBD1 | few | TRBV7-9
TGTGCCAGCAGTGTCAGGGGGCGGGATACTGAAGCTTTCTTT | CASSVRGRDTEAFF | TRBJ1-1 | TRBD1 | many | TRBV2
TGCGCCAGCAGCCAAGATTACCCACAGGGGAGGATCACTGAAGCTTTCTTT | CASSQDYPQGRITEAFF | TRBJ1-1 | TRBD1 | NA | TRBV4-3
TGTGCCAGCAGCCAAGACGTGGGGGTTCGCGGCTACACCTTC | CASSQDVGVRGYTF | TRBJ1-2 | NA | many | TRBV3-1
TGTGCCAGCAGTGCGAGGGGGGACAAGTCCTACAATCAGCCCCAGCATTTT | CASSARGDKSYNQPQHF | TRBJ1-5 | NA | many | TRBV6-1
TGTGCTAGTGCCCTTAATAATTCACCCCTCCACTTT | CASALNNSPLHF | TRBJ1-6 | NA | many | TRBV12-5
TGTGCCAGCAAACAAGAGACCCAGTACTTC | CASKQETQYF | TRBJ2-5 | NA | many | TRBV28
TGTGCCAGCAGCTTAGGACTAGCGGGGGAGTTCTCCTACGAGCAGTACTTC | CASSLGLAGEFSYEQYF | TRBJ2-7 | TRBD2 | few | TRBV7-2
TGTGCCAGCAGCTTCGGACAGGGAGGTCAGCCCCAGCATTTT | CASSFGQGGQPQHF | TRBJ1-5 | TRBD1 | many | TRBV7-2
TGTGCCAGCAGCTTAAGTAGCGGGAGGGGGCAGTACTTC | CASSLSSGRGQYF | TRBJ2-7 | TRBD2 | NA | TRBV13
TGTGCCAGCAGTGAATCGTTGGGACTCTTCTACGAGCAGTACTTC | CASSESLGLFYEQYF | TRBJ2-7 | NA | few | TRBV6-1
TGTGCCAGCAGTTACCCTTATCAGCCCCAGCATTTT | CASSYPYQPQHF | TRBJ1-5 | NA | NA | TRBV6-2/TRBV6-3
TGTGCCAGCAGTCGGAGGCCTCTAGCCAAAAACATTCAGTACTTC | CASSRRPLAKNIQYF | TRBJ2-4 | NA | many | TRBV28
TGTGCCAGCAGTTCCGGGGGATTAGAAGCTTTCTTT | CASSSGGLEAFF | TRBJ1-1 | NA | many | TRBV12-3/TRBV12-4
TGTGCCAGCAGCCAGGGACAGGGAAACACCATATATTTT | CASSQGQGNTIYF | TRBJ1-3 | TRBD1 | many | TRBV7-2
TGTGCCAGCAGGTCGAATCCGACAGCGAAAAACACTGAAGCTTTCTTT | CASRSNPTAKNTEAFF | TRBJ1-1 | NA | NA | TRBV9
TGTGCCAGCAGTTTGGGTTTAGGGAATCGAGAGACCCAGTACTTC | CASSLGLGNRETQYF | TRBJ2-5 | NA | many | TRBV12-3/TRBV12-4
TGTGCCAGTAGTAGGGGTACGGTAGGCTCCTACGAGCAGCACTTC | CASSRGTVGSYEQHF | TRBJ2-7 | NA | NA | TRBV19
TGTGCCAGCAGTTACTCGGGCTCTGGGGCCAACGTCCTGACTTTC | CASSYSGSGANVLTF | TRBJ2-6 | NA | many | TRBV6-5
TGTGCCAGCAGCCGGGACAGAGCGAACCCTGAAGCTTTCTTT | CASSRDRANPEAFF | TRBJ1-1 | TRBD1 | NA | TRBV12-3/TRBV12-4
TGTGCCAGCAAGGACAGCGTAAATGAAAAACTGTTTTTT | CASKDSVNEKLFF | TRBJ1-4 | NA | few | TRBV6-1
TGCAGTGCTCCGGGACAAACCCGAAACACCATATATTTT | CSAPGQTRNTIYF | TRBJ1-3 | NA | NA | TRBV20-1
TGTGCCACCAGCAGGGGGTGGGGTCAGCCCCAGCATTTT | CATSRGWGQPQHF | TRBJ1-5 | NA | many | TRBV15
TGCAGTGCTACCCGGGGGACAGTTAGCAATCAGCCCCAGCATTTT | CSATRGTVSNQPQHF | TRBJ1-5 | TRBD1 | NA | TRBV20-1
TGTGCCATCACGAGGGGGCAGACTGAAGCTTTCTTT | CAITRGQTEAFF | TRBJ1-1 | TRBD1 | few | TRBV7-3
TGCAGCGTTGAGGTACTAGCGGGAGACCTAGCCAAAAACATTCAGTACTTC | CSVEVLAGDLAKNIQYF | TRBJ2-4 | TRBD2 | NA | TRBV29-1
TGTGCCTGGGGACAGGGCCCCTCCTATGGCTACACCTTC | CAWGQGPSYGYTF | TRBJ1-2 | TRBD1 | NA | TRBV30
TGTGCCAGCAGCCAAGAGGGGGGTAGCGGGAGCCATGAGCAGTTCTTC | CASSQEGGSGSHEQFF | TRBJ2-1 | TRBD2 | few | TRBV3-1
TGCAGCGCCCGGCCTGGGGGCAGGGGCGACGAGCAGTACTTC | CSARPGGRGDEQYF | TRBJ2-7 | NA | NA | TRBV29-1
TGCAGTGCTAGGTTAGGGGGCCTATATGGGTCACCCCTCCACTTT | CSARLGGLYGSPLHF | TRBJ1-6 | TRBD1 | NA | TRBV20-1
TGTGCTAGTGGTTTGGTTAGGGGGCCGGAGACCCAGTACTTC | CASGLVRGPETQYF | TRBJ2-5 | TRBD1 | many | TRBV12-5
TGTGCCAGCACCCAAGGGGGAACCAAGATGAACACTGAAGCTTTCTTT | CASTQGGTKMNTEAFF | TRBJ1-1 | NA | few | TRBV7-9
TGTGCCAGTAGTATTGGAGTTACCGGGGAGCTGTTTTTT | CASSIGVTGELFF | TRBJ2-2 | NA | NA | TRBV19
TGTGCCAGCCGCATGACAGGCGAGGAAACCGGGGAGCTGTTTTTT | CASRMTGEETGELFF | TRBJ2-2 | NA | many | TRBV10-3
TGTGCCAGAAACCTCCGGCGGGGGACCTACGAGCAGTACTTC | CARNLRRGTYEQYF | TRBJ2-7 | TRBD2 | NA | TRBV12-3/TRBV12-4
TGTGCCAGCCTGAGGGGATCGGCGGGAAACACTGAAGCTTTCTTT | CASLRGSAGNTEAFF | TRBJ1-1 | NA | many | TRBV7-2
TGCAGTGCTATGTCTTTGGTTTACGGCACCGGGGAGCTGTTTTTT | CSAMSLVYGTGELFF | TRBJ2-2 | NA | once | TRBV20-1
TGTCTCGGGACAGGGGGGAACACCGGGGAGCTGTTTTTT | CLGTGGNTGELFF | TRBJ2-2 | TRBD1 | NA | TRBV19
TGCGCCAGCAGTTCGGACAGGGAAGATTCACCCCTCCACTTT | CASSSDREDSPLHF | TRBJ1-6 | TRBD1 | few | TRBV5-1
TGTGCCAGCAGTCAAGGGGGATACTCCAACAATGAGCAGTTCTTC | CASSQGGYSNNEQFF | TRBJ2-1 | NA | NA | TRBV7-2
TGCAGTGCTAGAGGCGGGAGTTTCTACGAGCAGTACTTC | CSARGGSFYEQYF | TRBJ2-7 | TRBD2 | NA | TRBV20-1
TGTGCCAGCAGCTTGGGACAAGACTCTGGAAACACCATATATTTT | CASSLGQDSGNTIYF | TRBJ1-3 | NA | few | TRBV7-2
TGTGCCAGCAGTTTTATGGGGGGAGGAGGGACCTACGAGCAGTACTTC | CASSFMGGGGTYEQYF | TRBJ2-7 | NA | many | TRBV28
TGTGCCAGCATTGTACAGGGGGACTCCTACGAGCAGTACTTC | CASIVQGDSYEQYF | TRBJ2-7 | TRBD1 | many | TRBV28